This T cell receptor beta chain derives from a study of vaccination effects on CD4 cells after COVID-19. Study results and caveats: After vaccination, at late timepoints, clones induced by infection and by vaccine contracted markedly.

On this clone itself: The target antigen is unknown.

Sequencing was preceded by expansion of antigen-specific CD4+ T cells with viral peptide pools in the ViraFEST assay. Cells that had been cultured for roughly eleven days were the source of isolated CD4+ T cells. The researchers cultured 1.5 million to 2 million PBMC per well with about 10 IU/ml IL-2 and 8 to 10 ug/ml peptides. Both day 3 and day 7 saw half the medium replaced with IL-2 medium. Trimming cost V 6 bases and J 11 bases, with 17 bases left between them. CDR1 is SGHTA, CDR2 FQGNSA, per germline. This CDR3 spans 13 amino acids. Libraries were prepared by immunoSEQ multiplex PCR; TCRdb keeps only in-frame clonotypes and omits some of them. This sample has some 59,000 clones, with roughly 80% found just once.

The V and J genes are TRBV7-2 and TRBJ1-5; D may be TRBD1 (5 bases). The source material was CD4+ T cells from PBMCs cultured with HCoV-229E spike peptides, sampled before COVID-19 vaccination. The TCR was taken from a human donor who received a COVID-19 vaccine. The CDR3 nucleotides read TGTGCCAGCAGAACGGATCTTGGGGCCGCCCAGCATTTT. Its protein product is CASRTDLGAAQHF.